Given below is one T cell receptor beta chain in context. The identical CDR3 is also encoded by other nucleotide sequences in the sample. Libraries were prepared by immunoSEQ multiplex PCR; TCRdb keeps only in-frame clonotypes and omits some of them. The sample consists of approximately 260,000 clones, about 80% of them appearing once. Unstimulated regulatory T cells (CD4+CD25+CD127-), CD4+CD25- non-regulatory cells, CD4 and CD8 cells were FACS-sorted from thawed PBMCs. The data originate from a study of Tregs in tolerant kidney transplant recipients. The germline V gene has CDR1 SGHRS and CDR2 YFSETQ. CDR3 length equals 13 residues. V lost 0 bases and J 5 bases, leaving 8 bases between the germline ends.

The sequencing input was CD4+ T cells from blood. The clonotype comes from a human donor in good health. The chain employs TRBV5-1 and TRBJ2-5; a possible D gene is TRBD2 (5 bases). DNA of the CDR3: TGCGCCAGCAGCTTGGTGAGGGCGGAGACCCAGTACTTC. It specifies CASSLVRAETQYF.